This record concerns one T cell receptor (beta chain) sequence. Its antigen is as yet unknown. These data come from a study of T cell responses to AZD1222 COVID-19 vaccine. Data came from immunoSEQ multiplex PCR; TCRdb stores just in-frame clones and leaves some out. This table has approximately 180,000 clones, approximately 90% appearing once. Study-wide findings and caveats: Donor demographics were predominantly white British with a female majority; clonal diversity may be underestimated.

The input for sequencing was peripheral blood, taken on day 0 of AZD1222 vaccination. The clonotype was recovered from an adult in good health.

The CDR3 DNA is TGCGCCAGCAGCTTGGGTGTAAGCAGCACAGATACGCAGTATTTT. This translates into CASSLGVSSTDTQYF. The chain joins TRBV5-1 to TRBJ2-3, with D unresolved. Trimming took 0 bases from V and 0 from J, leaving 8 bases between them. This CDR3 region has 15 residues. Looked up from germline, CDR1 is SGHRS and CDR2 is YFSETQ.